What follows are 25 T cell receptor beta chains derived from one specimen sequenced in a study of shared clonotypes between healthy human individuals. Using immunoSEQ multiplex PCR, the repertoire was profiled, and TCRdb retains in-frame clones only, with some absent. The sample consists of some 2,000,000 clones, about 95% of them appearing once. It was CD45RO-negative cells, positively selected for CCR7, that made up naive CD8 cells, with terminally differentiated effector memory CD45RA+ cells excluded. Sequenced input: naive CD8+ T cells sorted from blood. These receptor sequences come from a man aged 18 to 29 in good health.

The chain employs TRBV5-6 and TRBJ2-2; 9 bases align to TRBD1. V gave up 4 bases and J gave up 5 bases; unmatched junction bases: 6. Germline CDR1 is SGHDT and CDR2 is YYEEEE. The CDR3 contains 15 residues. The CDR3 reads CASSPDRGVTGELFF. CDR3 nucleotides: TGTGCCAGCAGCCCGGACAGGGGAGTAACCGGGGAGCTGTTTTTT.

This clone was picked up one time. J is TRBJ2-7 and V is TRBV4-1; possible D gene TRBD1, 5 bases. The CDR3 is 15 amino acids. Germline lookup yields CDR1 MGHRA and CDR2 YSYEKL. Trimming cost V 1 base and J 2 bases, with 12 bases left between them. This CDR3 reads CASSQVHPQAYEQYF. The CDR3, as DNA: TGCGCCAGCAGCCAAGTGCACCCACAGGCCTACGAGCAGTACTTC.

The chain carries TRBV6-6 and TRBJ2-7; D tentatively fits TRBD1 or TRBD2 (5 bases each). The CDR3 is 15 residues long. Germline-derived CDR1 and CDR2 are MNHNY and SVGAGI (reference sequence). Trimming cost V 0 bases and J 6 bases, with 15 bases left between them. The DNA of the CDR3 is TGTGCCAGCAGTTACTCACAGCCGCCTGGGGGCGAGCAGTACTTC. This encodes CASSYSQPPGGEQYF.

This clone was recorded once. Written as DNA, the CDR3 is TGCGCCAGCAGCCAAGTCCCTAGCCTAGAGCAGTTCTTC. The encoded protein is CASSQVPSLEQFF. V is TRBV4-1 and J is TRBJ2-1; weak D call: TRBD2 (5 bases). CDR1 MGHRA and CDR2 YSYEKL come from the germline V gene. The CDR3 covers 13 residues. Trimming pared 1 base from V and 10 bases from J, leaving 11 bases between.

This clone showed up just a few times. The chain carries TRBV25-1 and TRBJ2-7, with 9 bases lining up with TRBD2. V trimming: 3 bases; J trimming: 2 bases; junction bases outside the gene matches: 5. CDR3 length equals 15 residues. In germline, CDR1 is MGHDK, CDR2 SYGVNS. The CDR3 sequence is CASSDRTSEAYEQYF. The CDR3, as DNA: TGTGCCAGCAGTGACCGGACTAGCGAGGCCTACGAGCAGTACTTC.

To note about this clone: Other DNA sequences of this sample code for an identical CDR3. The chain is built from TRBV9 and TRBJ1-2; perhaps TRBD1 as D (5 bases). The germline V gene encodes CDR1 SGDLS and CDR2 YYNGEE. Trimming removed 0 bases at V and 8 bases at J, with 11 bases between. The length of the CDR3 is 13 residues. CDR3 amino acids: CASSVGQGGGYTF. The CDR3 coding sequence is TGTGCCAGCAGCGTAGGGCAGGGCGGGGGCTACACCTTC. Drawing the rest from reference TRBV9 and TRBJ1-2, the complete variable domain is DSGVTQTPKHLITATGQRVTLRCSPRSGDLSVYWYQQSLDQGLQFLIQYYNGEERAKGNILERFSAQQFPDLHSELNLSSLELGDSALYFCASSVGQGGGYTFGSGTRLTVV.

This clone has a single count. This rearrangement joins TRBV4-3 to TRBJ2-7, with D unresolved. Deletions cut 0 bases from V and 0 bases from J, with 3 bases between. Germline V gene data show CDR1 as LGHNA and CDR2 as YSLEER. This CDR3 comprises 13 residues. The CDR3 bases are TGCGCCAGCAGCCAAGATGCCTCCTACGAGCAGTACTTC. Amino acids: CASSQDASYEQYF.

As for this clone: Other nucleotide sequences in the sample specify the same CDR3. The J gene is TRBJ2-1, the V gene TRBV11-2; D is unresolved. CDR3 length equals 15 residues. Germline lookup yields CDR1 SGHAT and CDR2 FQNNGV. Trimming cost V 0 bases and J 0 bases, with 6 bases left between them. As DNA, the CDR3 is TGTGCCAGCAGCTTAGAGTCCGGCTCCTACAATGAGCAGTTCTTC. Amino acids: CASSLESGSYNEQFF.

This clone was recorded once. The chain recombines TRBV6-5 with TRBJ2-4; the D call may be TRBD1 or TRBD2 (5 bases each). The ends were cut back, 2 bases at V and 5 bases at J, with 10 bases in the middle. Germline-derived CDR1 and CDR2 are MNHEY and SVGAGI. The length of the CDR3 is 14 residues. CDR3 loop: CASSYGGPQNIQYF. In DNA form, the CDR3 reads TGTGCCAGCAGTTACGGGGGTCCCCAAAACATTCAGTACTTC.

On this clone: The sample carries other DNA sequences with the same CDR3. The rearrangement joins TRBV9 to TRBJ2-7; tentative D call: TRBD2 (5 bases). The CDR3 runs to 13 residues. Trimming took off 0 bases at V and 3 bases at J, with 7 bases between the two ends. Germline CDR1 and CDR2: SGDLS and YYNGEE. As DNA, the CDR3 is TGTGCCAGCAGCGTAGGTGCGGGCTACGAGCAGTACTTC. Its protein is CASSVGAGYEQYF.

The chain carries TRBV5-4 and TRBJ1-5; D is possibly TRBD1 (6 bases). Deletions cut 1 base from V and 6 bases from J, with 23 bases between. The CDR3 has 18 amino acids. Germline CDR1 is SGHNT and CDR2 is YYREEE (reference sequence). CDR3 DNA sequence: TGTGCCAGCAGCTTGAGGGGGGGGAGGTCGCGTCCGGGTCAGCCCCAGCATTTT. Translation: CASSLRGGRSRPGQPQHF.

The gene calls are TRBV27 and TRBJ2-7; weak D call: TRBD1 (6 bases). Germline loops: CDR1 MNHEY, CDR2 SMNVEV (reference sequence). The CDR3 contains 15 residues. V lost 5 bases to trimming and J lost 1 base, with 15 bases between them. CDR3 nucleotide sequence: TGTGCCAGCAGTATCCGGGACACCGGGTCCTACGAGCAGTACTTC. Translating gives CASSIRDTGSYEQYF.

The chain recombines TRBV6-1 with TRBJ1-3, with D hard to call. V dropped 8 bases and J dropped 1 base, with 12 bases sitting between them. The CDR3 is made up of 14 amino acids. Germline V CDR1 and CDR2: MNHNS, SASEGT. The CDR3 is CASLFRGSGNTIYF. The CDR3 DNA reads TGTGCCAGCCTCTTCCGGGGATCTGGAAACACCATATATTTT.

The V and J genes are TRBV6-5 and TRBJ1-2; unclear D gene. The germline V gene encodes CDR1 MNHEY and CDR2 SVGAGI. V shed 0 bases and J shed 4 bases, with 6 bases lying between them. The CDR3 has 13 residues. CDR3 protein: CASSYSASYGYTF. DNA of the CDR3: TGTGCCAGCAGTTACTCCGCCAGCTATGGCTACACCTTC.

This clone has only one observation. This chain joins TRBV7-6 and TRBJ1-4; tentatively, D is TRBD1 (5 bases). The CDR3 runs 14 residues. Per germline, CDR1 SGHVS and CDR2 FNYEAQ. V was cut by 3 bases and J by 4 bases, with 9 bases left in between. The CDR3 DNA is TGTGCCAGCAGCTTCCGGGACGGTAATGAAAAACTGTTTTTT. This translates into CASSFRDGNEKLFF.

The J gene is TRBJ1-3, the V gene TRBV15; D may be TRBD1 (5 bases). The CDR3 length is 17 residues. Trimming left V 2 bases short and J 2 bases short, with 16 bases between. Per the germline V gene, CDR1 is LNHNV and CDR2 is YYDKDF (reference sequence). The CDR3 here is CATSRSREGFAGNTIYF. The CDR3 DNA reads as TGTGCCACCAGCAGATCTCGGGAGGGGTTCGCTGGAAACACCATATATTTT.

The CDR3 here is CASSRAPGQGTYEQYF. The CDR3, as DNA: TGTGCCAGCAGCCGAGCTCCGGGACAGGGCACCTACGAGCAGTACTTC. V gene TRBV14 combines with J gene TRBJ2-7, with 9 positions matching TRBD1. This CDR3 comprises 16 residues. Germline V gene data show CDR1 as SGHDN and CDR2 as FVKESK. V dropped 4 bases and J dropped 2; count of bases not matched to a gene: 9.

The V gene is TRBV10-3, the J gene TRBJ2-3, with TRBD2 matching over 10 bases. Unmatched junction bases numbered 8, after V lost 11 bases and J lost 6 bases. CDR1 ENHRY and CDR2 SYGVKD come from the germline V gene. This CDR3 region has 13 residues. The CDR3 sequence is CAAGSGGADTQYF. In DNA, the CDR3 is TGTGCCGCCGGGAGCGGGGGGGCCGATACGCAGTATTTT.

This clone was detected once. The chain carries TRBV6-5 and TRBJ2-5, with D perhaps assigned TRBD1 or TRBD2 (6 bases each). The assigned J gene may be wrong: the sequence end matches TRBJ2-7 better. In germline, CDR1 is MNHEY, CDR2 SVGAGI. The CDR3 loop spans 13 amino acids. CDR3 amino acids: CASSYRGAYEQYF. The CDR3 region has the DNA TGTGCCAGCAGTTACAGGGGGGCCTACGAGCAGTACTTC.

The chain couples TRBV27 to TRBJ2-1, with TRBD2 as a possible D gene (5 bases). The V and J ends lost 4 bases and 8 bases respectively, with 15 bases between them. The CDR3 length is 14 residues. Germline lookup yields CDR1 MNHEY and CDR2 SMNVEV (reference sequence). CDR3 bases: TGTGCCAGCAGTTCGAGAGGGAGTGTCGATGAGCAGTTCTTC. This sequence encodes CASSSRGSVDEQFF.

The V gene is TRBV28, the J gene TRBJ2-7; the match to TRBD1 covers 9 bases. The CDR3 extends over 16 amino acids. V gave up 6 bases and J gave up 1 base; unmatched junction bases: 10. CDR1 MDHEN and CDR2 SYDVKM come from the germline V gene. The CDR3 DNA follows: TGTGCCAGCAGGCCTTCGGGACAGGGAGCGTCCTACGAGCAGTACTTC. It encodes CASRPSGQGASYEQYF.

CDR3 in DNA: TGCGCCAGCAGCCCACGTACTAGCGGGTGGAACTACGAGCAGTACTTC. Translation: CASSPRTSGWNYEQYF. V and J are TRBV5-1 and TRBJ2-7, with 9 bases matching TRBD2. The CDR3 covers 16 residues. CDR1 and CDR2 (germline): SGHRS, YFSETQ. Losses at the gene ends were 4 bases for V and 3 bases for J; bases not matched to a gene: 11.

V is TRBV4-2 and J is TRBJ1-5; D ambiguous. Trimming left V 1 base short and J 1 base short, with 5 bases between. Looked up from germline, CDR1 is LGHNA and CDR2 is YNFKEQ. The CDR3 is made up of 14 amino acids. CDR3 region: CASSQAMSNQPQHF. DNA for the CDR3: TGTGCCAGCAGCCAAGCTATGAGCAATCAGCCCCAGCATTTT.

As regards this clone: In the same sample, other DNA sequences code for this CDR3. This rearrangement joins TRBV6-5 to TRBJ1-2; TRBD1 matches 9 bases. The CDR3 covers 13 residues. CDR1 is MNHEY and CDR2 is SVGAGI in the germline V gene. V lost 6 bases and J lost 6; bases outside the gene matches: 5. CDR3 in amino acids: CASSSGQGDGYTF. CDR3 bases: TGTGCCAGCAGCTCGGGACAGGGAGATGGCTACACCTTC.

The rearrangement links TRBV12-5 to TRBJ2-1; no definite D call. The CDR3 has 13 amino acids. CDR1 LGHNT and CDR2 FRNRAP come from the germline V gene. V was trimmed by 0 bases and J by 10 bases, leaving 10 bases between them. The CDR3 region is CASGLVLSGEQFF. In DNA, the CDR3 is TGTGCTAGTGGTTTGGTACTCTCAGGCGAGCAGTTCTTC.